This T cell receptor beta chain appears in the sequencing data of a study of shared clonotypes between healthy human individuals. Looking at the study overall: Per donor, three plates held CD4 naive cells, three held CD4 memory, two held CD8 naive and one held CD8 memory.

Only in-frame clones appear in the TCRdb table, and some are missing; sequencing was by immunoSEQ multiplex PCR. This table holds over a million clones, roughly 96% found once. For this clone: What it recognizes is unknown.

Notes on the study in general: Lower generation probabilities were found for non-shared clonotypes than for those shared by all four donors.

All of the donors resided in Nashville, Tennessee, and each was a Caucasian adult. CD4+ cells were split into CD45RA+ naive and CD45RA-negative memory subsets. This CDR3 comprises 15 residues. V was trimmed by 5 bases and J by 4 bases, leaving 15 bases between them. Germline CDR1 is SGHTS and CDR2 is YDEGEE. This sequence originates from a young man in good health. The chain combines TRBV5-8 with TRBJ2-2, with D perhaps TRBD1 (6 bases). Sequenced sample: naive CD4+ T cells sorted from blood. Documented subset: CD45RA+ positively selected. CDR3 region: CASSPQGWITGELFF. The CDR3, as DNA: TGTGCCAGCAGTCCACAGGGATGGATCACCGGGGAGCTGTTTTTT.